Given below is one T cell receptor beta chain in context. The antigen remains unidentified. Using its own MiXCR run on the 5' RACE reads, TCRdb lists one record per CDR3 protein. The sample includes approximately 600,000 distinct CDR3 sequences, roughly 12% of them seen just once. This CDR3 contains 14 residues. V was clipped by 3 bases and J by 5 bases, with 14 bases between them. Germline values: CDR1 SGHDT, CDR2 YYEEEE. The data originate from a study of T cells after yellow fever vaccination. Study conclusions and caveats: Weaker overall, the secondary response nonetheless peaked faster (day 5 versus 15). A large majority of primary-vaccination clones showed up again after the booster (96% CD4, 88% CD8).

This specimen consisted of PBMCs, obtained on the day of the yellow fever booster vaccination. V usage is TRBV5-6 and J usage is TRBJ1-2, with D hard to call. The TCR sequence derives from a man younger than 45 who received the YFV17D yellow fever vaccine. DNA of the CDR3: TGTGCCAGCAGCTACACGGGCCAGAGTTATGGCTACACCTTC. Residues: CASSYTGQSYGYTF.